Shown below are 5 T cell receptor beta chains from a single sample sequenced in a study of human T cells and chemical hapten exposure. TCRdb re-analysed the RACE reads in MiXCR, keeping a single row per CDR3 protein. The profile shows 35,000 to 50,000 distinct CDR3 sequences, 9.6% of them singletons. Time point denoted: patch test 2, 6 weeks after DPC sensitization. The treatment here: therapeutic diphenylcyclopropenone sensitization with weekly scalp DPC. Unfractionated whole blood yielded total RNA. Here the sequenced sample was whole blood, taken in connection with sensitization to the hapten diphenylcyclopropenone (DPC). The receptors stem from a woman in her thirties with alopecia areata. Some clones in this sample may be carry-over from other donors' samples.

This sequence joins TRBV2 and TRBJ2-6, with D possibly TRBD2 on 5 matching bases. This CDR3 has 16 amino acids. Trimming took off 3 bases at V and 2 bases at J, with 11 bases between the two ends. CDR1 is SNHLY, CDR2 FYNNEI, per germline. This chain's CDR3 is CASSEAGGTGANVLTF. CDR3 DNA: TGTGCCAGCAGTGAGGCAGGAGGAACTGGGGCCAACGTCCTGACTTTC. The variable domain in full, with the rest retrieved from reference TRBV2 and TRBJ2-6, is EPEVTQTPSHQVTQMGQEVILRCVPISNHLYFYWYRQILGQKVEFLVSFYNNEISEKSEIFDDQFSVERPDGSNFTLKIRSTKLEDSAMYFCASSEAGGTGANVLTFGAGSRLTVL.

V and J are TRBV7-3 and TRBJ2-1; 7 positions match TRBD1. Trimming cost V 3 bases and J 6 bases; bases outside gene matches: 5. CDR3 length: 14 amino acids. Germline values: CDR1 SGHTA, CDR2 FQGTGA. CDR3 loop: CASSLTGPINEQFF. Here the CDR3 DNA reads TGTGCCAGCAGCTTGACAGGGCCAATCAATGAGCAGTTCTTC.

The rearrangement uses TRBV6-6 and TRBJ2-2; 7 bases map to TRBD1. CDR1 and CDR2 from the germline V gene are MNHNY and SVGAGI (reference sequence). V lost 7 bases and J lost 4; bases outside the gene matches: 6. The CDR3 is made up of 14 amino acids. The CDR3 here is CASKTGTATGELFF. Written as DNA, the CDR3 is TGTGCCAGCAAAACCGGGACAGCCACCGGGGAGCTGTTTTTT.

The chain joins TRBV5-4 to TRBJ1-5; perhaps TRBD1 as D (6 bases). Trimming cost V 4 bases and J 7 bases, with 12 bases left between them. Germline CDR1 reads SGHNT; CDR2 reads YYREEE (reference sequence). CDR3 length: 13 residues. CDR3 amino acids: CASSPGDRQPQHF. CDR3 DNA sequence: TGTGCCAGCAGCCCAGGGGATCGGCAGCCCCAGCATTTT.

The V gene is TRBV6-2 or TRBV6-3, the J gene TRBJ1-5; D is unclear. The V gene's germline CDR1 is MNHEY and CDR2 SVGEGT. The CDR3 is 17 residues long. The germline V and J ends were trimmed by 6 bases and 3 bases, with 21 bases remaining between them. CDR3 region: CASRPNPSGSFNQPQHF. In nucleotides, the CDR3 is TGTGCCAGCAGGCCCAACCCGAGCGGCAGCTTCAATCAGCCCCAGCATTTT.